Given below is one T cell receptor (beta chain) in context. This CDR3 is 14 amino acids long. J was trimmed by 4 bases and V by 4 bases; bases with no gene match: 5. Germline loops: CDR1 SNHLY, CDR2 FYNNEI. Only in-frame clones appear in the TCRdb table, and some are missing; sequencing was by immunoSEQ multiplex PCR. This sample has about 40,000 clones, with roughly four fifths found just once. This specimen comes from a study of blood T cell repertoires in COVID-19. V and J are TRBV2 and TRBJ2-7; 9 bases map to TRBD2. This clonotype was sampled from a human donor with acute or convalescent COVID-19. The donor label of this sample is uncertain. The sequencing input was peripheral blood. The CDR3 region has the DNA TGTGCCAGCAGTGGCCTAGCGGGGCGGTACGAGCAGTACTTC. The encoded protein is CASSGLAGRYEQYF.